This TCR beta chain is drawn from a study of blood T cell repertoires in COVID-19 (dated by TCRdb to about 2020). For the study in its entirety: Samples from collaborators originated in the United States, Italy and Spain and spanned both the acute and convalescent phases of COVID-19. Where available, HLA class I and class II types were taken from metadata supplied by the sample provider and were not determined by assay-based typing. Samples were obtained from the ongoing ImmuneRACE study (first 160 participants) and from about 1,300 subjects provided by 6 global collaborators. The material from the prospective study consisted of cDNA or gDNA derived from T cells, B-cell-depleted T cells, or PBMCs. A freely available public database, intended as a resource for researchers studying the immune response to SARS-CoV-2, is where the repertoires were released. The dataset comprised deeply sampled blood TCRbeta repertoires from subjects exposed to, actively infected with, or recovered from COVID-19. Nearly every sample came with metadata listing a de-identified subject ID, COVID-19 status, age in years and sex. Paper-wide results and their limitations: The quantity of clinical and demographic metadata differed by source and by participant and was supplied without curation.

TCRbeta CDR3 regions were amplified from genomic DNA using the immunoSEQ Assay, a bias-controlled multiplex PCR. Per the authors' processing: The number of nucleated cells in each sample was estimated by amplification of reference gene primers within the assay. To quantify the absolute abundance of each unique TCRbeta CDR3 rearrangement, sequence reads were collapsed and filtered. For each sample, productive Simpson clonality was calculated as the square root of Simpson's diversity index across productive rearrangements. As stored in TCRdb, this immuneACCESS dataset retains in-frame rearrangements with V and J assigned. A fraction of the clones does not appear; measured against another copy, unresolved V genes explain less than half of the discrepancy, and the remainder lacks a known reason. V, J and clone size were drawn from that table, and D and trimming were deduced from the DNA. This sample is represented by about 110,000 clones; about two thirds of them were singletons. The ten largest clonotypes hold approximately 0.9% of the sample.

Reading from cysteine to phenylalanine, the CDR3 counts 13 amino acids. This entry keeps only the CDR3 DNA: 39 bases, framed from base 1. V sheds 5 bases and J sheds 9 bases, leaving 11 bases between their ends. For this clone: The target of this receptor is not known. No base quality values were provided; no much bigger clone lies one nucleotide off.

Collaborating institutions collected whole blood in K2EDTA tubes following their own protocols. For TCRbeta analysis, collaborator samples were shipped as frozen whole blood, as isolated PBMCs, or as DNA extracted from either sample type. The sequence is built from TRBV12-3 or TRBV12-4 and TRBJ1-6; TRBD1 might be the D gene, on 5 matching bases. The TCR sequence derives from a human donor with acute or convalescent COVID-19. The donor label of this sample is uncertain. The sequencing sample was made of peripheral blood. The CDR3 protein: CASSPHRSSPLHF. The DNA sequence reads TGTGCCAGCAGTCCACACAGGAGTTCACCCCTCCACTTT.